This entry describes one T cell receptor (beta chain). The data are from a study of shared clonotypes between healthy human individuals. This table comes from immunoSEQ multiplex PCR, and its TCRdb copy is limited to in-frame clones, with some not included. This sample has 1.4 million to 1.5 million clones, with more than 95% found just once. The sequenced material came from naive CD4+ T cells sorted from blood. Indicated subset: CD45RA+ positively selected. The receptor comes from a young man in good health.

Here the CDR3 reads CASSLRLAGTYEQYF. In DNA, the CDR3 is TGTGCCAGCAGCCTCCGACTAGCGGGGACATACGAGCAGTACTTC. This chain connects TRBV11-2 to TRBJ2-7; 11 nucleotides agree with TRBD2. CDR1 is SGHAT and CDR2 is FQNNGV in the germline V gene. The V gene end was trimmed by 5 bases and the J gene end by 4 bases; junction bases not matched to a gene: 7. CDR3 size: 15 residues. The whole variable domain, filled in from reference TRBV11-2 and TRBJ2-7, reads EAGVAQSPRYKIIEKRQSVAFWCNPISGHATLYWYQQILGQGPKLLIQFQNNGVVDDSQLPKDRFSAERLKGVDSTLKIQPAKLEDSAVYLCASSLRLAGTYEQYFGPGTRLTVT.